The rows below give T cell receptor beta chains drawn from one sample of a study of blood T cell repertoires in COVID-19. Sequencing was performed with immunoSEQ multiplex PCR; in TCRdb, only in-frame clones are kept and a portion is missing. The table has 200,000 to 250,000 clones, approximately 86% seen once. Material: peripheral blood. Receptor source: a woman aged 25 to 39 with COVID-19, enrolled during active disease. CDR3s include the opening cysteine and the closing phenylalanine or tryptophan. The order of the fields is clone size, D gene, V gene, J gene, CDR3 DNA, CDR3 protein. D genes are given only for firm matches. Expanded clones get a size class; other rows say once, few or many, or leave the size out.

many	TRBD2	TRBV4-3	TRBJ2-1	TGCGCCAGCCAGCCTGCGGCAGCGGGGACCTCCTACAATGAGCAGTTCTTC	CASQPAAAGTSYNEQFF
-	-	TRBV12-3/TRBV12-4	TRBJ2-3	TGTGCCAGCAGTTTAAGCCCAGATACGCAGTATTTT	CASSLSPDTQYF
-	TRBD1	TRBV12-3/TRBV12-4	TRBJ1-2	TGTGCCAGCAGTTTAGGGACAGGGGGTGGCTACACCTTC	CASSLGTGGGYTF
-	TRBD1	TRBV9	TRBJ1-6	TGTGCCAGCAGCGCCTCACAGGGGGCTAGGAATTCACCCCTCCACTTT	CASSASQGARNSPLHF
-	-	TRBV7-3	TRBJ2-5	TGTGCCAGCAGCTTAAGCAGGGAAGAGACCCAGTACTTC	CASSLSREETQYF
-	-	TRBV24-1	TRBJ2-3	TGTGCCACCAGTGTTGCCCTGGCCCCGGATACGCAGTATTTT	CATSVALAPDTQYF
-	TRBD2	TRBV6-2/TRBV6-3	TRBJ2-5	TGTGCCAGCAGCCCTGGACTAGCGGACCAAGAGACCCAGTACTTC	CASSPGLADQETQYF
once	-	TRBV19	TRBJ2-3	TGTGCCAGTAGTATTCGCGGGGTTTCAGATACGCAGTATTTT	CASSIRGVSDTQYF
-	-	TRBV6-6	TRBJ2-7	TGTGCCAGCAGTTTGGCCTCTGGCCCCGACAGCGAGCAGTACTTC	CASSLASGPDSEQYF
once	TRBD1	TRBV3-1/TRBV3-2	TRBJ1-2	TGTGCCAGCAGCCAAAGATGGACAGGGGACTATGGCTACACCTTC	CASSQRWTGDYGYTF
-	TRBD1	TRBV30	TRBJ2-7	TGTGCCTGGAGTGTAGCGGGACAGGGAGTCGAGCAGTACTTC	CAWSVAGQGVEQYF
-	TRBD1	TRBV25-1	TRBJ2-7	TGTGCCAGCAGTGAATTGGGGAACAGGGGTTCGGGCGAGCAGTACTTC	CASSELGNRGSGEQYF
-	TRBD2	TRBV7-2	TRBJ2-1	TGTGCCAGCAGCTCCCGGACTAGCGGGAGTCGAAATGAGCAGTTCTTC	CASSSRTSGSRNEQFF
-	-	TRBV4-1	TRBJ2-1	TGCGCCAGCAGCCATCCGGCAGGGGCGAGTTACAATGAGCAGTTCTTC	CASSHPAGASYNEQFF
-	TRBD1	TRBV14	TRBJ1-4	TGTGCCAGCAGCCAAGATCCCCCAGGGGGCTTGGCTAATGAAAAACTGTTTTTT	CASSQDPPGGLANEKLFF
-	-	TRBV12-3/TRBV12-4	TRBJ2-1	TGTGCCAGCAGTACCGGACTACCCAATGAGCAGTTCTTC	CASSTGLPNEQFF
-	TRBD1	TRBV9	TRBJ2-1	TGTGCCAGCAGCGGGCCGGGACAGAAGGTTAATGAGCAGTTCTTC	CASSGPGQKVNEQFF
-	TRBD2	TRBV11-3	TRBJ2-2	TGTGCCAGCAGCCCCCGGGGGGGCCTGAACACCGGGGAGCTGTTTTTT	CASSPRGGLNTGELFF
-	-	TRBV7-7	TRBJ2-7	TGTGCCAGCAGCTCCCACCCAGGAAAGCCCTACGAGCAGTACTTC	CASSSHPGKPYEQYF
-	TRBD2	TRBV5-1	TRBJ2-7	TGCGCCAGCAGCCCGGGACTAGTCGGCTACGAGCAGTACTTC	CASSPGLVGYEQYF
-	TRBD2	TRBV28	TRBJ2-1	TGTGCCAGCAGTCCGACTAGCGGGGGGTACAATGAGCAGTTCTTC	CASSPTSGGYNEQFF
many	-	TRBV5-1	TRBJ2-7	TGCGCCAGCAGCCCTCGGGGGGACAACTCCTACGAGCAGTACTTC	CASSPRGDNSYEQYF
-	TRBD2	TRBV3-1/TRBV3-2	TRBJ2-3	TGTGCCAGCAGTCCTACTAGCGGGGGGCCATTTACGCAGTATTTT	CASSPTSGGPFTQYF
few	-	TRBV18	TRBJ2-5	TGTGCCAGCTCCCAAAGTCAGGGTATCCAAGAGACCCAGTACTTC	CASSQSQGIQETQYF
-	-	TRBV7-9	TRBJ1-1	TGTGCCAGCAGCTCCCCGGGACACCAGAACACTGAAGCTTTCTTT	CASSSPGHQNTEAFF
-	-	TRBV30	TRBJ1-5	TGTGCCTGGAGCAACAGGGAGAATCAGCCCCAGCATTTT	CAWSNRENQPQHF
-	TRBD1	TRBV30	TRBJ1-5	TGTGCCTGGAGTAATCTGGACAGGGGGTATCAGCCCCAGCATTTT	CAWSNLDRGYQPQHF
-	-	TRBV11-2	TRBJ2-3	TGTGCCAGCAGCTTAGCCTCCTTCCCGGATACGCAGTATTTT	CASSLASFPDTQYF
once	TRBD1	TRBV6-2/TRBV6-3	TRBJ1-2	TGTGCCAGCAGTGATCCGGGACAGCACTATGGCTACACCTTC	CASSDPGQHYGYTF
-	TRBD1	TRBV10-3	TRBJ2-7	TGTGCCATCAGTGGCCTCCCTGACAGGGGGGAAGGCGAGCAGTACTTC	CAISGLPDRGEGEQYF
once	-	TRBV13	TRBJ2-5	TGTGCCAGCAGCTTACGGGAAGAGACCCAGTACTTC	CASSLREETQYF
-	-	TRBV4-3	TRBJ1-5	TGCGCCAGCAGCCAAACCGGGGTGAATCAGCCCCAGCATTTT	CASSQTGVNQPQHF
once	TRBD2	TRBV7-9	TRBJ2-1	TGTGCCAGCAGCTCGAGCGGGACTAGCGGGAAGATGAGGAATGAGCAGTTCTTC	CASSSSGTSGKMRNEQFF
-	-	TRBV2	TRBJ1-6	TGTGCCAGCAGGGGGGGAAGACAGTTAAGGGGTAATTCACCCCTCCACTTT	CASRGGRQLRGNSPLHF
-	TRBD1	TRBV10-3	TRBJ2-7	TGTGCCATCAGTGAGGTGACGACAGGGGGCTTCGACGAGCAGTACTTC	CAISEVTTGGFDEQYF
once	-	TRBV18	TRBJ1-4	TGTGCCAGCTCACCCAACACCGTTGCAACTAATGAAAAACTGTTTTTT	CASSPNTVATNEKLFF
-	TRBD2	TRBV7-9	TRBJ2-2	TGTGCAATAAGCTCGGGGGGAAGAAACGGGGAGCTGTTTTTT	CAISSGGRNGELFF
-	-	TRBV7-6	TRBJ1-4	TGTGCCAGCAGCTTGGGCACCAACCTCGATAATAAACTGTTTTTT	CASSLGTNLDNKLFF
-	-	TRBV30	TRBJ1-1	TGTCCCTGGGACGGGGTTGACACTGAAGCTTTCTTT	CPWDGVDTEAFF
-	-	TRBV28	TRBJ2-4	TGTGCCAGTCGGCTCCTACTAGCCATTCAGTACTTC	CASRLLLAIQYF
-	-	TRBV27	TRBJ1-1	TGTGCCAGCAGTCTAGCAGGTAACACTGAAGCTTTCTTT	CASSLAGNTEAFF
-	-	TRBV14	TRBJ2-1	TGTGCCAGCAGCCAAGATCACGGTTCTGAGCAGTTCTTC	CASSQDHGSEQFF
once	-	TRBV9	TRBJ1-5	TGTGCCAGAAAGAGGGGGCAGCCCCAGCATTTT	CARKRGQPQHF
-	TRBD2	TRBV5-4	TRBJ2-3	TGTGCCAGCAGCTTAAAAGCGGGGGGAGATACGCAGTATTTT	CASSLKAGGDTQYF
-	-	TRBV11-2	TRBJ1-2	TGTGCCAGCAGCTTAGGGGCAAGGGGCTACACCTTC	CASSLGARGYTF
-	-	TRBV7-9	TRBJ1-1	TGTGCCAGCAGCTTAGCGGGCGGGGGGGAAGCTTTCTTT	CASSLAGGGEAFF
once	TRBD1	TRBV4-3	TRBJ2-2	TGCGCCAGCAGCCCTGGACAGGGGTACACCGGGGAGCTGTTTTTT	CASSPGQGYTGELFF
-	-	TRBV6-5	TRBJ2-7	TGTGCCAGCAAACCCCGGGGGACAGACTACGAGCAGTACTTC	CASKPRGTDYEQYF
-	-	TRBV5-1	TRBJ1-6	TGCGCCAGCAGCTCGGACGGACACAGGAATTCACCCCTCCACTTT	CASSSDGHRNSPLHF
-	-	TRBV7-2	TRBJ1-2	TGTGCCAGCAGCTTAGCGCAGAACTATGGCTACACCTTC	CASSLAQNYGYTF
-	-	TRBV5-5	TRBJ1-2	TGTGCCAGCAGCCCAAATTTCAGGGGTGGCTACACCTTC	CASSPNFRGGYTF
few	TRBD1	TRBV6-1	TRBJ2-2	TGTGCCAGCAGTGGGGTGGGACAGGGGGCCCCCACCGGGGAGCTGTTTTTT	CASSGVGQGAPTGELFF
-	TRBD1	TRBV5-1	TRBJ2-1	TGCGCCAGCAGCTTAGACAGGGTTAGCTCCTACAATGAGCAGTTCTTC	CASSLDRVSSYNEQFF
-	TRBD1	TRBV4-2	TRBJ2-7	TGTGCCAGCAGCCAAGGCGGGACAGGGGGCGGCGAGCAGTACTTC	CASSQGGTGGGEQYF
-	-	TRBV9	TRBJ1-2	TGTGCCAGCAGCACCCGGACAGCCGGCTACACCTTC	CASSTRTAGYTF
-	TRBD2	TRBV5-1	TRBJ2-3	TGCGCCAGCAGGCGAGCGGGGGACACAGATACGCAGTATTTT	CASRRAGDTDTQYF
once	-	TRBV4-3	TRBJ2-3	TGCGCCAGCAGCCAAGAGAGTGCTAGCACAGATACGCAGTATTTT	CASSQESASTDTQYF